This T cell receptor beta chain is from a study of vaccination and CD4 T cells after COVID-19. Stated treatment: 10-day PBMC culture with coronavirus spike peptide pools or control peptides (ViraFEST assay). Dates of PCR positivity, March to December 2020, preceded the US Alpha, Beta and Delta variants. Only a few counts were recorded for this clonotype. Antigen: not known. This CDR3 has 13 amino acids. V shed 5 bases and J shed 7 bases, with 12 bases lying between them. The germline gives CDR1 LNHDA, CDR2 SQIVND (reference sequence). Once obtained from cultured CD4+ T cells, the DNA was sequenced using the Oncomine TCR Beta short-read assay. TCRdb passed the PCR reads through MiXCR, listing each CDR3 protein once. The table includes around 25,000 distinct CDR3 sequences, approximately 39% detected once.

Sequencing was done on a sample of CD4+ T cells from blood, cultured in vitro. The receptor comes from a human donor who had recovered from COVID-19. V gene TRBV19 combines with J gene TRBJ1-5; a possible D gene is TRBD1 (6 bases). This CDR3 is CASSSTGSQPQHF. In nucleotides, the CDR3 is TGTGCCAGTAGTTCGACAGGTTCCCAGCCCCAGCATTTT.